This T cell receptor (beta chain) was recorded in a study of shared T cell receptors in the human thymus. Per germline, CDR1 SGHRS and CDR2 YFSETQ. V lost 0 bases and J lost 5; bases outside the gene matches: 8. The CDR3 spans 17 residues. The repertoire was sequenced with immunoSEQ multiplex PCR; TCRdb's copy has only in-frame clones and lacks some. In the table there are 720,000 or so clones, 70% to 90% of which are singletons. About this clone: The same CDR3 also results from other DNA sequences found in this sample.

This sample also belongs to another study, concerning human thymus T cells. That source adds: Infants, healthy and Finnish, who were having corrective surgery for congenital heart defects served as donors. Resections from corrective heart surgery supplied the thymus tissue. Unrelated individuals had highly overlapping thymic repertoires, as reported in related research.

The sample taken for sequencing was thymocytes. The V call is TRBV5-1, the J call TRBJ1-6; 7 bases align to TRBD1. The clonotype originates from a girl under three years old with a congenital heart defect. The CDR3 DNA sequence: TGCGCCAGCAGCTTGGTACCGGTGGGGACAGATAATTCACCCCTCCACTTT. Translation gives CASSLVPVGTDNSPLHF.